This T cell receptor (beta chain) came from a study of T cell clonotyping in hematopoietic cell transplantation. Repertoires were generated with immunoSEQ multiplex PCR, while TCRdb's copy carries only in-frame clones and drops some. Of approximately 11,000 clones in the sample, 45% to 55% were seen once. Germline V gene sequence: CDR1 GTSNPN, CDR2 SVGIG (reference sequence). The CDR3 length is 13 residues. V was trimmed by 2 bases and J by 2 bases, leaving 9 bases between them. The receptor was isolated from a female patient aged 45-65 years who had an allogeneic stem cell transplant from an unrelated donor, so the T cells may come from the graft donor. Some clones in this sample may be carry-over from other donors' samples. Specimen: peripheral blood mononuclear cells, collected 100 days after allogeneic stem cell transplant. V gene TRBV30 combines with J gene TRBJ1-2; D unresolved. As DNA, the CDR3 is TGTGCCTGGAGTTGGGGAGGGAACTATGGCTACACCTTC. Protein sequence: CAWSWGGNYGYTF.